Below are 9 T cell receptor beta chains sequenced from a single sample in a study of blood T cell repertoires in COVID-19. Clones were sequenced by immunoSEQ multiplex PCR, and TCRdb holds only the in-frame ones, with some missing. The sample has approximately 290,000 clones; about 80% are singletons. The specimen sequenced was peripheral blood. The receptors come from a person between 65 and 80 years old with COVID-19, enrolled during active disease.

This clone appeared a few times. The chain is built from TRBV29-1 and TRBJ2-7; 10 bases match TRBD2. The V gene end was trimmed by 2 bases and the J gene end by 6 bases; junction bases not matched to a gene: 4. This CDR3 contains 13 residues. Germline-derived CDR1 and CDR2 are SQVTM and ANQGSEA. The CDR3 bases are TGCAGCGTTGAACTAGCGGGGGCCTTCGAGCAGTACTTC. This translates into CSVELAGAFEQYF.

The chain employs TRBV10-3 and TRBJ2-3, with 8 bases aligning to TRBD2. Germline CDR1 and CDR2: ENHRY and SYGVKD. CDR3 length: 18 amino acids. V gave up 0 bases and J gave up 0 bases; unmatched junction bases: 8. CDR3 loop: CAISESRTSRTSTDTQYF. The CDR3 DNA sequence: TGTGCCATCAGTGAGTCAAGGACTAGCAGAACTAGCACAGATACGCAGTATTTT.

The rearrangement links TRBV29-1 to TRBJ1-2, with D tentatively TRBD1 (6 bases). CDR1 is SQVTM, CDR2 ANQGSEA, per germline. There are 12 residues in the CDR3. The CDR3 is CSAWGGATGYTF. CDR3 in DNA: TGCAGTGCCTGGGGGGGCGCGACTGGCTACACCTTC.

The rearrangement links TRBV6-6 to TRBJ2-7; TRBD1 might be the D (5 bases). The V end lost 10 bases, the J end lost 0 bases, and 10 bases lay between the germline ends. Looked up from germline, CDR1 is MNHNY and CDR2 is SVGAGI (reference sequence). The length of the CDR3 is 12 residues. This chain's CDR3 is CATQDSSYEQYF. DNA for the CDR3: TGTGCCACCCAAGACAGCTCCTACGAGCAGTACTTC.

The genes are TRBV29-1 and TRBJ1-4, with TRBD1 as a possible D gene (5 bases). The V gene's germline CDR1 is SQVTM and CDR2 ANQGSEA. Trimming shortened V by 7 bases and J by 4 bases, and 16 bases separated the two germline ends. The CDR3 sequence is 14 residues long. The CDR3 region is CSAGDGRVNEKLFF. CDR3 bases: TGCAGCGCGGGGGACGGGAGGGTTAATGAAAAACTGTTTTTT.

This chain links TRBV14 with TRBJ2-7, with TRBD1 matching over 7 bases. Germline CDR1 reads SGHDN; CDR2 reads FVKESK. The CDR3 totals 16 residues. The J segment lost 6 bases and the V segment lost 0 bases, leaving 11 bases of the junction unmatched. DNA of the CDR3: TGTGCCAGCAGCCAAGAGGTCGGACAGGCCTGGGGCGAGCAGTACTTC. Its protein is CASSQEVGQAWGEQYF.

This chain connects TRBV27 to TRBJ2-1; D is perhaps TRBD1 (6 bases). Germline CDR1 reads MNHEY; CDR2 reads SMNVEV (reference sequence). The V end lost 1 base, the J end lost 1 base, and 8 bases lay between the germline ends. The CDR3 loop spans 15 amino acids. The CDR3 here is CASSLFQGSYNEQFF. The DNA for the CDR3 is TGTGCCAGCAGTTTATTTCAGGGGTCCTACAATGAGCAGTTCTTC.

The chain has TRBV6-2 or TRBV6-3 and TRBJ2-7, with D possibly being TRBD1 (5 bases). The CDR3 is 13 amino acids. The V end lost 4 bases, the J end lost 3 bases, and 10 bases lay between the germline ends. Germline loops: CDR1 MNHEY, CDR2 SVGEGT. CDR3 in amino acids: CASSSGRVYEQYF. CDR3 bases: TGTGCCAGCAGTTCGGGCAGGGTCTACGAGCAGTACTTC.

The DNA for the CDR3 is TGTGCCAGCAGCTTAGCCTGGTCAGGGGATCAGCCCCAGCATTTT. It codes for CASSLAWSGDQPQHF. The rearrangement uses TRBV7-2 and TRBJ1-5; tentative D call: TRBD1 (6 bases). V shed 0 bases and J shed 5 bases, with 11 bases lying between them. The CDR3 has 15 residues. CDR1 SGHTA and CDR2 FQGNSA come from the germline V gene. Variable domain in full (rest from reference TRBV7-2 and TRBJ1-5): GAGVSQSPSNKVTEKGKDVELRCDPISGHTALYWYRQSLGQGLEFLIYFQGNSAPDKSGLPSDRFSAERTGGSVSTLTIQRTQQEDSAVYLCASSLAWSGDQPQHFGDGTRLSIL.